One sample yielded the 18 T cell receptor beta chains listed below, sequenced in a study of tumour-infiltrating T cells in Burkitt lymphoma. The method was immunoSEQ multiplex PCR; TCRdb's version includes in-frame clones alone and lacks a portion of them. The sample records 4,000 to 5,000 clones, approximately 24% being singletons. The specimen was tumor tissue. The receptors here all came from a human donor with diffuse large B-cell lymphoma.

The rearrangement uses TRBV6-5 and TRBJ2-7; 13 nucleotides match TRBD2. Germline CDR1 reads MNHEY; CDR2 reads SVGAGI. The CDR3 has 15 amino acids. The V and J ends lost 6 bases and 6 bases, in that order; junction bases with no gene match: 8. The CDR3 protein is CASSSLAGGPGEQYF. For the CDR3, the DNA is TGTGCCAGCAGCTCACTAGCGGGAGGGCCGGGCGAGCAGTACTTC.

This clone was counted a single time. The identical CDR3 is also encoded by other nucleotide sequences in the sample. The chain joins TRBV30 to TRBJ2-5; a possible D gene is TRBD2 (5 bases). Germline CDR1 GTSNPN, CDR2 SVGIG (reference sequence). Trimming shortened V by 0 bases and J by 7 bases, and 9 bases separated the two germline ends. CDR3 length: 12 residues. CDR3 in DNA: TGTGCCTGGAGTGTAACGAGCGGGACCCAGTACTTC. It specifies CAWSVTSGTQYF.

In its sample, this clone was seen a few times. This chain connects TRBV4-1 to TRBJ2-5; the match to TRBD1 covers 7 bases. Looked up from germline, CDR1 is MGHRA and CDR2 is YSYEKL. The length of the CDR3 is 16 residues. Trimming took 4 bases from V and 2 from J; bases not matched to a gene: 10. The CDR3 DNA reads TGCGCCAGCAGCCCGTCGACAGGGACGGGACAAGAGACCCAGTACTTC. Protein: CASSPSTGTGQETQYF.

The table lists this clone with a count of one. The V call is TRBV19, the J call TRBJ2-6; D not resolved. This CDR3 has 18 residues. Looked up from germline, CDR1 is LNHDA and CDR2 is SQIVND (reference sequence). V was trimmed by 7 bases and J by 0 bases, leaving 19 bases between them. The CDR3 spells CASTLRAHNPSGANVLTF. The DNA of the CDR3 is TGTGCCAGTACCCTCCGGGCGCATAACCCCTCTGGGGCCAACGTCCTGACTTTC.

The chain is built from TRBV28 and TRBJ1-5; tentative D call: TRBD1 (5 bases). Germline values: CDR1 MDHEN, CDR2 SYDVKM. The V end was cut by 3 bases, the J end by 11 bases, with 20 bases between. The CDR3 has 15 amino acids. CDR3 nucleotides: TGTGCCAGCAGTTTCCGCGGGGCAGGGAGGTCAGCCCAGCATTTT. Protein product: CASSFRGAGRSAQHF.

The chain recombines TRBV13 with TRBJ1-3, with D perhaps TRBD1 (6 bases). The CDR3 runs to 15 residues. Per germline, CDR1 PRHDT and CDR2 FYEKMQ (reference sequence). Trimming removed 5 bases from V and 0 bases from J, with 11 bases in between. The CDR3 nucleotides read TGTGCCAGCAGCCTCCTCAGGGGCTCTGGAAACACCATATATTTT. Its translation is CASSLLRGSGNTIYF.

This chain joins TRBV18 and TRBJ1-5; D uncertain. Germline values: CDR1 KGHSH, CDR2 LQKENI. The CDR3 runs to 13 residues. Trimming cost V 3 bases and J 3 bases, with 6 bases left between them. CDR3 DNA sequence: TGTGCCAGCTCACCTACAACCAATCAGCCCCAGCATTTT. This gives the protein CASSPTTNQPQHF. Together with reference TRBV18 and TRBJ1-5, the CDR3 gives the full variable domain: NAGVMQNPRHLVRRRGQEARLRCSPMKGHSHVYWYRQLPEEGLKFMVYLQKENIIDESGMPKERFSAEFPKEGPSILRIQQVVRGDSAAYFCASSPTTNQPQHFGDGTRLSIL.

The J gene is TRBJ1-3, the V gene TRBV4-3; no definite D call. The CDR3 has 13 residues. The germline V and J ends were trimmed by 4 bases and 2 bases, with 6 bases remaining between them. From germline, CDR1 is LGHNA and CDR2 YSLEER. As DNA, the CDR3 is TGCGCCAGCAGCCCTGGGGCTGGAAACACCATATATTTT. It yields the protein CASSPGAGNTIYF.

The rearrangement uses TRBV23-1 and TRBJ2-1, with TRBD2 identical over 8 bases. TRBV23-1 is flagged as an ORF with uncertain function. V was clipped by 0 bases and J by 4 bases; unmatched bases: 8. This CDR3 has 17 residues. The CDR3 loop is CASSQSKKRELYNEQFF. The CDR3 nucleotides are TGCGCCAGCAGTCAATCTAAGAAGCGGGAGCTTTACAATGAGCAGTTCTTC.

This chain joins TRBV5-1 and TRBJ2-7; D might be TRBD1 (5 bases). Trimming took 1 base from V and 1 from J, leaving 9 bases between them. The CDR3 spans 14 residues. Germline values: CDR1 SGHRS, CDR2 YFSETQ. CDR3 sequence: CASSLFQGSYEQYF. The CDR3 region has the DNA TGCGCCAGCAGCTTGTTTCAGGGATCCTACGAGCAGTACTTC.

This clone was recorded only once. The chain couples TRBV27 to TRBJ2-7; TRBD2 matches 10 bases. This CDR3 is 14 amino acids long. Germline V gene lookup returns CDR1 MNHEY and CDR2 SMNVEV (reference sequence). The V and J ends lost 3 bases and 6 bases, in that order; junction bases with no gene match: 5. The CDR3 loop reads CASSFASGSSEQYF. The CDR3 region has the DNA TGTGCCAGCAGTTTTGCTAGCGGGAGTTCCGAGCAGTACTTC.

This chain uses TRBV27 with TRBJ2-5; 9 bases match TRBD1. V lost 2 bases and J lost 1; bases outside the gene matches: 5. The CDR3 spans 16 residues. Germline V gene data show CDR1 as MNHEY and CDR2 as SMNVEV (reference sequence). The CDR3 DNA reads TGTGCCAGCAGTTTACTCGGGACAGGGCTCCAAGAGACCCAGTACTTC. It translates to CASSLLGTGLQETQYF.

The sample holds a few counts of this clone. CDR3 region: CAISSWQNIGFF. DNA of the CDR3: TGTGCCATCAGTAGTTGGCAGAATATAGGATTCTTC. V usage is TRBV10-3 and J usage is TRBJ2-1; D unresolved. The CDR3 covers 12 residues. Germline CDR1 reads ENHRY; CDR2 reads SYGVKD. V gave up 5 bases and J gave up 16 bases, with 18 bases separating them.

The table lists this clone with a few counts. The chain uses TRBV19 and TRBJ2-7; 11 bases map to TRBD2. CDR1 and CDR2 (germline): LNHDA, SQIVND (reference sequence). This CDR3 region has 15 residues. V lost 5 bases, J lost 0 bases, and 3 bases stayed unmatched. The CDR3 region is CASSGTSGSSYEQYF. CDR3 nucleotide sequence: TGTGCCAGTAGTGGTACTAGCGGGAGCTCCTACGAGCAGTACTTC.

This clone qualifies as hyperexpanded (1% or more). The chain carries TRBV7-3 and TRBJ2-3; 7 bases are a match to TRBD1. CDR3 length: 14 amino acids. From germline, CDR1 is SGHTA and CDR2 FQGTGA. The trim removed 3 bases at V and 5 bases at J, leaving 5 bases unmatched. The CDR3, as DNA: TGTGCCAGCAGCTTCGGACAGGCTATAGATACGCAGTATTTT. Protein product: CASSFGQAIDTQYF.

This clone was observed a handful of times. The chain uses TRBV29-1 and TRBJ2-5, with 7 positions matching TRBD2. V lost 0 bases, J lost 5 bases, and 6 bases stayed unmatched. Germline assignment: CDR1 SQVTM and CDR2 ANQGSEA. This CDR3 region has 14 residues. Here the CDR3 DNA reads TGCAGCGTTGAAGATGCGGGAGCGGGGGAGACCCAGTACTTC. Its translation: CSVEDAGAGETQYF.

The V and J genes are TRBV14 and TRBJ1-3; possibly TRBD1 for D (5 bases). Deletions cut 2 bases from V and 0 bases from J, with 14 bases between. The V gene's germline CDR1 is SGHDN and CDR2 FVKESK. This CDR3 comprises 17 residues. CDR3 bases: TGTGCCAGCAGCCAAAAGGGGCAGTACATCTCTGGAAACACCATATATTTT. It encodes CASSQKGQYISGNTIYF. The full variable domain, completed using reference TRBV14 and TRBJ1-3, is EAGVTQFPSHSVIEKGQTVTLRCDPISGHDNLYWYRRVMGKEIKFLLHFVKESKQDESGMPNNRFLAERTGGTYSTLKVQPAELEDSGVYFCASSQKGQYISGNTIYFGEGSWLTVV.

The chain joins TRBV30 to TRBJ2-2; unclear D gene. The CDR3 extends over 12 amino acids. Trimming stripped 4 bases from V and 5 bases from J, with 8 bases between. The germline V gene has CDR1 GTSNPN and CDR2 SVGIG (reference sequence). The CDR3 DNA reads TGTGCCTGGACGGTAGGGACCGGGGAGCTGTTTTTT. Residues: CAWTVGTGELFF.